These T cell receptor beta chains were read from a single sample in a study of CD8 T cells in ankylosing spondylitis. TCRdb fed the 5' RACE reads into MiXCR, producing one record per CDR3 protein. The table has about 390,000 distinct CDR3 sequences, about a fifth seen once; the top ten hold about 15%. Sample: blood, either unsorted or a sorted T cell fraction (not recorded which). These receptors were collected from a male donor with ankylosing spondylitis. CDR3s include the opening cysteine and the closing phenylalanine or tryptophan. D genes are given only for firm matches. For some rows the clone size is stated as once, few or many, or as a class when expanded; others skip it.

d_gene: .
len: 12
abundance: few
j_gene: TRBJ1-6
v_gene: TRBV6-6
CDR3aa: CASSYEASPLHF
CDR3nt: TGTGCCAGCAGTTATGAGGCGTCACCCCTCCACTTT

d_gene: TRBD1
len: 14
abundance: .
j_gene: TRBJ2-7
v_gene: TRBV20-1
CDR3aa: CSASRGQGTYEQYF
CDR3nt: TGCAGTGCTAGCCGGGGACAGGGGACTTACGAGCAGTACTTC

d_gene: .
len: 13
abundance: .
j_gene: TRBJ2-3
v_gene: TRBV20-1
CDR3aa: CSAILKPTDTQYF
CDR3nt: TGCAGTGCTATCCTAAAGCCCACAGATACGCAGTATTTT

d_gene: TRBD2
len: 16
abundance: .
j_gene: TRBJ2-3
v_gene: TRBV6-5
CDR3aa: CASSYARGAGADTQYF
CDR3nt: TGTGCCAGCAGTTACGCGAGGGGCGCGGGAGCAGATACGCAGTATTTT

d_gene: TRBD2
len: 15
abundance: few
j_gene: TRBJ2-1
v_gene: TRBV5-6
CDR3aa: CASRAGTSGYNEQFF
CDR3nt: TGTGCCAGCAGGGCCGGGACTAGCGGTTACAATGAGCAGTTCTTC

d_gene: TRBD1
len: 12
abundance: .
j_gene: TRBJ2-1
v_gene: TRBV20-1
CDR3aa: CGTQGAYNEQFF
CDR3nt: TGCGGGACACAGGGGGCATACAATGAGCAGTTCTTC

d_gene: .
len: 12
abundance: many
j_gene: TRBJ1-1
v_gene: TRBV15
CDR3aa: CATSGPNTEAFF
CDR3nt: TGTGCCACCAGCGGGCCGAACACTGAAGCTTTCTTT

d_gene: .
len: 15
abundance: few
j_gene: TRBJ2-3
v_gene: TRBV12-3/TRBV12-4
CDR3aa: CASSLSQRLGDTQYF
CDR3nt: TGTGCCAGCAGTTTGAGTCAGCGGCTCGGAGATACGCAGTATTTT

d_gene: TRBD1
len: 14
abundance: many
j_gene: TRBJ2-7
v_gene: TRBV4-1
CDR3aa: CASSLRTGSYEQYF
CDR3nt: TGCGCCAGCAGCCTCCGGACAGGCTCCTACGAGCAGTACTTC

d_gene: .
len: 14
abundance: .
j_gene: TRBJ2-2
v_gene: TRBV14
CDR3aa: CASSQDYGTGELFF
CDR3nt: TGTGCCAGCAGCCAAGATTACGGGACCGGGGAGCTGTTTTTT

d_gene: .
len: 16
abundance: .
j_gene: TRBJ2-2
v_gene: TRBV4-2
CDR3aa: CASSKPAGARTGELFF
CDR3nt: TGTGCCAGCAGCAAGCCCGCGGGGGCGAGGACCGGGGAGCTGTTTTTT

d_gene: .
len: 12
abundance: .
j_gene: TRBJ1-3
v_gene: TRBV5-6
CDR3aa: CASRPPGEGKDF
CDR3nt: TGTGCCAGCAGACCACCCGGTGAGGGGAAGGATTTT

d_gene: .
len: 16
abundance: few
j_gene: TRBJ2-2
v_gene: TRBV9
CDR3aa: CASSVALGLATGELFF
CDR3nt: TGTGCCAGCAGCGTAGCTCTGGGCTTGGCCACCGGGGAGCTGTTTTTT

d_gene: .
len: 13
abundance: .
j_gene: TRBJ1-1
v_gene: TRBV5-1
CDR3aa: CASSWDEDTEAFF
CDR3nt: TGCGCCAGCAGCTGGGACGAGGACACTGAAGCTTTCTTT

d_gene: TRBD1
len: 18
abundance: few
j_gene: TRBJ1-2
v_gene: TRBV5-1
CDR3aa: CASSLASGTGGDDYGYTF
CDR3nt: TGCGCCAGCAGCTTGGCCAGCGGGACAGGGGGCGACGACTATGGCTACACCTTC

d_gene: TRBD2
len: 16
abundance: few
j_gene: TRBJ2-1
v_gene: TRBV5-1
CDR3aa: CASSPTAGGPLNEQFF
CDR3nt: TGCGCCAGCAGCCCGACGGCGGGAGGGCCCCTCAATGAGCAGTTCTTC

d_gene: .
len: 14
abundance: .
j_gene: TRBJ1-1
v_gene: TRBV5-1
CDR3aa: CASSSLDSGTEAFF
CDR3nt: TGCGCCAGCAGCTCACTCGACAGCGGCACTGAAGCTTTCTTT

d_gene: .
len: 20
abundance: few
j_gene: TRBJ2-2
v_gene: TRBV21-1
CDR3aa: CASSKGPGTSPSRNTGELFF
CDR3nt: TGTGCCAGCAGCAAAGGGCCCGGGACATCACCATCTCGAAACACCGGGGAGCTGTTTTTT

d_gene: .
len: 15
abundance: .
j_gene: TRBJ1-5
v_gene: TRBV28
CDR3aa: CASSLFDWGNQPQHF
CDR3nt: TGTGCCAGCAGTTTATTTGACTGGGGGAATCAGCCCCAGCATTTT

d_gene: TRBD2
len: 16
abundance: .
j_gene: TRBJ2-7
v_gene: TRBV29-1
CDR3aa: CSVARPSSGRINEQYF
CDR3nt: TGCAGCGTAGCCCGTCCAAGTAGCGGGAGAATAAACGAGCAGTACTTC

d_gene: TRBD2
len: 15
abundance: .
j_gene: TRBJ2-1
v_gene: TRBV27
CDR3aa: CASRSVGLAGNEQFF
CDR3nt: TGTGCCAGCAGAAGTGTAGGACTAGCGGGTAATGAGCAGTTCTTC

d_gene: .
len: 17
abundance: .
j_gene: TRBJ2-1
v_gene: TRBV3-1
CDR3aa: CASSQSGGASSYNEQFF
CDR3nt: TGTGCCAGCAGCCAGTCCGGTGGGGCGAGCTCCTACAATGAGCAGTTCTTC

d_gene: TRBD1
len: 14
abundance: few
j_gene: TRBJ1-2
v_gene: TRBV7-2
CDR3aa: CASSRDREGYGYTF
CDR3nt: TGTGCCAGCAGCCGGGACAGGGAAGGCTATGGCTACACCTTC

d_gene: .
len: 13
abundance: .
j_gene: TRBJ1-1
v_gene: TRBV12-3/TRBV12-4
CDR3aa: CASCITRMMEAFF
CDR3nt: TGTGCCAGCTGCATCACACGCATGATGGAAGCTTTCTTT

d_gene: TRBD2
len: 17
abundance: .
j_gene: TRBJ2-1
v_gene: TRBV6-5
CDR3aa: CASSYFQTSGRLNEQFF
CDR3nt: TGTGCCAGCAGTTACTTCCAGACTAGCGGGAGGTTGAATGAGCAGTTCTTC

d_gene: .
len: 13
abundance: .
j_gene: TRBJ2-5
v_gene: TRBV5-1
CDR3aa: CASSFSALETQYF
CDR3nt: TGCGCCAGCAGCTTTTCGGCGTTGGAGACCCAGTACTTC

d_gene: TRBD1
len: 13
abundance: few
j_gene: TRBJ2-4
v_gene: TRBV7-2
CDR3aa: CASSTGTGVIQYF
CDR3nt: TGTGCCAGCAGCACCGGGACAGGGGTCATTCAGTACTTC

d_gene: TRBD2
len: 13
abundance: .
j_gene: TRBJ2-7
v_gene: TRBV20-1
CDR3aa: CSARLAGVYEQYF
CDR3nt: TGCAGTGCTAGACTAGCGGGAGTCTACGAGCAGTACTTC

d_gene: .
len: 15
abundance: few
j_gene: TRBJ2-5
v_gene: TRBV7-2
CDR3aa: CASSLVGQPQETQYF
CDR3nt: TGTGCCAGCAGCTTAGTTGGACAGCCTCAAGAGACCCAGTACTTC

d_gene: TRBD2
len: 15
abundance: few
j_gene: TRBJ2-3
v_gene: TRBV12-3/TRBV12-4
CDR3aa: CASTIAGGHVDTQYF
CDR3nt: TGTGCCAGCACCATAGCGGGGGGGCATGTAGATACGCAGTATTTT

d_gene: .
len: 14
abundance: .
j_gene: TRBJ1-6
v_gene: TRBV12-3/TRBV12-4
CDR3aa: CASSLRWDGSPLHF
CDR3nt: TGTGCCAGCAGTTTAAGGTGGGATGGCTCACCCCTCCACTTT

d_gene: .
len: 12
abundance: .
j_gene: TRBJ2-1
v_gene: TRBV20-1
CDR3aa: CSASPKVDEQFF
CDR3nt: TGCAGTGCTTCGCCCAAGGTGGATGAGCAGTTCTTC

d_gene: .
len: 17
abundance: .
j_gene: TRBJ1-5
v_gene: TRBV3-1
CDR3aa: CASSQAPRGSRNQPQHF
CDR3nt: TGTGCCAGCAGCCAAGCCCCAAGGGGCAGCCGCAATCAGCCCCAGCATTTT

d_gene: .
len: 13
abundance: .
j_gene: TRBJ1-1
v_gene: TRBV27
CDR3aa: CASTPLDRTEAFF
CDR3nt: TGTGCCAGCACCCCGTTAGACAGGACTGAAGCTTTCTTT

d_gene: .
len: 13
abundance: .
j_gene: TRBJ2-3
v_gene: TRBV7-2
CDR3aa: CASSLWTTDTQYF
CDR3nt: TGTGCCAGCAGCCTCTGGACCACAGATACGCAGTATTTT

d_gene: TRBD2
len: 15
abundance: .
j_gene: TRBJ2-5
v_gene: TRBV20-1
CDR3aa: CSAILTAGGLETQYF
CDR3nt: TGCAGTGCCATTCTCACAGCGGGAGGACTGGAGACCCAGTACTTC

d_gene: TRBD2
len: 16
abundance: few
j_gene: TRBJ2-7
v_gene: TRBV28
CDR3aa: CASSPLLLADRYEQYF
CDR3nt: TGTGCCAGCAGTCCCCTCCTGCTAGCGGATAGATACGAGCAGTACTTC

d_gene: .
len: 16
abundance: once
j_gene: TRBJ2-2
v_gene: TRBV19
CDR3aa: CASSTAGVPNTGELFF
CDR3nt: TGTGCCAGTAGTACCGCAGGGGTTCCAAACACCGGGGAGCTGTTTTTT

d_gene: TRBD2
len: 16
abundance: few
j_gene: TRBJ2-1
v_gene: TRBV20-1
CDR3aa: CSARGLAGPNVNEQFF
CDR3nt: TGCAGTGCTCGGGGACTAGCGGGGCCCAACGTCAATGAGCAGTTCTTC

d_gene: .
len: 15
abundance: many
j_gene: TRBJ1-4
v_gene: TRBV28
CDR3aa: CASSPSERDGEKLFF
CDR3nt: TGTGCCAGCAGCCCATCAGAGAGGGATGGCGAAAAACTGTTTTTT

d_gene: .
len: 12
abundance: .
j_gene: TRBJ1-5
v_gene: TRBV20-1
CDR3aa: CSASDRYQPQHF
CDR3nt: TGCAGTGCTAGCGACAGATATCAGCCCCAGCATTTT

d_gene: TRBD2
len: 19
abundance: .
j_gene: TRBJ2-6
v_gene: TRBV15
CDR3aa: CATSRSRGGASSGANVLTF
CDR3nt: TGTGCCACCAGCAGGTCTCGGGGAGGGGCGAGCTCTGGGGCCAACGTCCTGACTTTC

d_gene: TRBD1
len: 16
abundance: .
j_gene: TRBJ2-3
v_gene: TRBV6-5
CDR3aa: CASSYSRDRGTDTQYF
CDR3nt: TGTGCCAGCAGTTACTCGAGGGACAGGGGGACAGATACGCAGTATTTT

d_gene: .
len: 16
abundance: .
j_gene: TRBJ2-1
v_gene: TRBV5-6
CDR3aa: CASSFTGNPAGNEQFF
CDR3nt: TGTGCCAGCAGCTTTACCGGGAACCCCGCCGGCAATGAGCAGTTCTTC

d_gene: .
len: 13
abundance: .
j_gene: TRBJ2-5
v_gene: TRBV25-1
CDR3aa: CASSARAGETQYF
CDR3nt: TGTGCCAGCAGTGCCCGGGCGGGGGAGACCCAGTACTTC

d_gene: .
len: 13
abundance: .
j_gene: TRBJ2-7
v_gene: TRBV7-8
CDR3aa: CASSPLRGYEQYF
CDR3nt: TGTGCCAGCAGCCCTTTAAGGGGCTACGAGCAGTACTTC

d_gene: .
len: 15
abundance: .
j_gene: TRBJ2-2
v_gene: TRBV15
CDR3aa: CATSDDNANTGELFF
CDR3nt: TGTGCCACCAGCGATGACAACGCGAACACCGGGGAGCTGTTTTTT

d_gene: .
len: 15
abundance: few
j_gene: TRBJ2-3
v_gene: TRBV15
CDR3aa: CATSRELSSTDTQYF
CDR3nt: TGTGCCACCAGCAGAGAGCTATCTAGCACAGATACGCAGTATTTT

d_gene: TRBD2
len: 17
abundance: few
j_gene: TRBJ2-1
v_gene: TRBV7-3
CDR3aa: CASSPNLRLAGVDEQFF
CDR3nt: TGTGCCAGCAGCCCCAACCTCAGACTAGCGGGGGTCGATGAGCAGTTCTTC

d_gene: .
len: 14
abundance: many
j_gene: TRBJ1-3
v_gene: TRBV5-5
CDR3aa: CASSLLLSGNTIYF
CDR3nt: TGTGCCAGCAGCTTGTTACTTTCAGGAAACACCATATATTTT

d_gene: TRBD2
len: 18
abundance: few
j_gene: TRBJ2-6
v_gene: TRBV6-1
CDR3aa: CASSKGLAGDSGANVLTF
CDR3nt: TGTGCCAGCAGCAAAGGACTAGCGGGCGATTCTGGGGCCAACGTCCTGACTTTC

d_gene: TRBD1
len: 16
abundance: few
j_gene: TRBJ1-5
v_gene: TRBV2
CDR3aa: CASSVSKGQVNQPQHF
CDR3nt: TGTGCCAGCAGTGTGAGTAAGGGACAGGTCAATCAGCCCCAGCATTTT

d_gene: TRBD2
len: 19
abundance: .
j_gene: TRBJ2-3
v_gene: TRBV4-3
CDR3aa: CASSQELGTSATWLDTQYF
CDR3nt: TGCGCCAGCAGCCAAGAACTAGGGACTAGCGCTACATGGTTAGATACGCAGTATTTT

d_gene: TRBD1
len: 16
abundance: few
j_gene: TRBJ1-1
v_gene: TRBV2
CDR3aa: CASKTQGETRSAEAFF
CDR3nt: TGTGCCAGCAAAACCCAGGGGGAAACACGAAGCGCTGAAGCTTTCTTT

d_gene: TRBD2
len: 15
abundance: few
j_gene: TRBJ2-5
v_gene: TRBV4-3
CDR3aa: CASRRQGLAEETQYF
CDR3nt: TGCGCCAGCAGGCGACAGGGACTAGCGGAAGAGACCCAGTACTTC

d_gene: TRBD2
len: 17
abundance: .
j_gene: TRBJ2-1
v_gene: TRBV5-1
CDR3aa: CASSFRTSGSSYNEQFF
CDR3nt: TGCGCCAGCAGCTTCCGGACTAGCGGGAGCTCCTACAATGAGCAGTTCTTC

d_gene: TRBD1
len: 15
abundance: .
j_gene: TRBJ2-1
v_gene: TRBV7-9
CDR3aa: CASSLGDRYYNEQFF
CDR3nt: TGTGCCAGCAGCTTAGGGGACAGATACTACAATGAGCAGTTCTTC

d_gene: .
len: 14
abundance: many
j_gene: TRBJ1-1
v_gene: TRBV29-1
CDR3aa: CSVVVARVNTEAFF
CDR3nt: TGCAGCGTTGTAGTGGCCAGAGTGAACACTGAAGCTTTCTTT